The 23 T cell receptor beta chains reported below all come from one sample, sequenced in a study of sequential checkpoint blockade in melanoma. TCRdb's table, derived via immunoSEQ multiplex PCR, lists solely in-frame clones and lacks some. The sample contains 2,000 to 2,500 clones, 22% of which appear only once. Indicated treatment: randomized to nivolumab then ipilimumab (arm A) or the reverse (arm B). This specimen consisted of tumor tissue (inferred from file names), obtained from a patient given nivolumab and ipilimumab in sequence. These TCRs come from a human donor with melanoma.

This clone is categorized as medium-sized. This chain joins TRBV11-3 and TRBJ2-7; 13 nucleotides agree with TRBD2. J lost 2 bases, V lost 5 bases, and 6 bases had no gene match. The CDR3 is made up of 16 amino acids. Looked up from germline, CDR1 is SGHNT and CDR2 is YENEEA. The CDR3 DNA reads TGTGCCAGCAGCGGAGGGACTAGCGGGACGACCTACGAGCAGTACTTC. Protein product: CASSGGTSGTTYEQYF.

This clone is labeled as medium-sized. The chain carries TRBV9 and TRBJ2-1; D possibly corresponds to TRBD2 (6 bases). Germline V lookup: CDR1 SGDLS, CDR2 YYNGEE. Between the trimmed V and J ends, which lost 2 bases and 3 bases, there was a span of 6 bases. The CDR3 totals 13 residues. CDR3 in DNA: TGTGCCAGCAGCGTGACTAGCTACAATGAGCAGTTCTTC. Its translation is CASSVTSYNEQFF. Based on the CDR3 plus reference TRBV9 and TRBJ2-1, the full variable domain is DSGVTQTPKHLITATGQRVTLRCSPRSGDLSVYWYQQSLDQGLQFLIQYYNGEERAKGNILERFSAQQFPDLHSELNLSSLELGDSALYFCASSVTSYNEQFFGPGTRLTVL.

V usage is TRBV10-2 and J usage is TRBJ1-5; D may be TRBD1 (5 bases). This CDR3 is 15 amino acids long. The V end lost 2 bases, the J end lost 7 bases, and 15 bases lay between the germline ends. The germline V gene encodes CDR1 WSHSY and CDR2 SAAADI. The CDR3 protein is CASSEGTSTGQPQHF. CDR3 DNA: TGCGCCAGCAGTGAGGGGACCTCAACAGGCCAGCCCCAGCATTTT.

The chain is built from TRBV19 and TRBJ1-2; perhaps TRBD1 as D (5 bases). The CDR3 covers 12 residues. Per germline, CDR1 LNHDA and CDR2 SQIVND (reference sequence). Trimming shortened V by 9 bases and J by 2 bases, and 10 bases separated the two germline ends. CDR3 sequence (DNA): TGTGCCAGCGGACGGACAAACTATGGCTACACCTTC. Translating it yields CASGRTNYGYTF.

This clone rates as medium-sized (0.01 to 0.1%). The chain employs TRBV9 and TRBJ2-1; 8 bases align to TRBD2. V lost 4 bases to trimming and J lost 7 bases; unmatched junction nucleotides: 4. Germline CDR1 is SGDLS and CDR2 is YYNGEE. This CDR3 is 13 amino acids long. CDR3 sequence reads: CASSLGGENEQFF. The CDR3 nucleotides are TGTGCCAGCAGCCTCGGGGGGGAAAATGAGCAGTTCTTC.

V is TRBV19 and J is TRBJ2-7; 11 nucleotides line up with TRBD1. J gave up 3 bases and V 4 bases, and 8 bases lay outside the gene matches. This CDR3 region has 16 residues. Germline values: CDR1 LNHDA, CDR2 SQIVND (reference sequence). The DNA for the CDR3 is TGTGCCAGTAGTAGGGACACCGGGACAGGGGGCTACGAGCAGTACTTC. Residues: CASSRDTGTGGYEQYF.

The rearrangement joins TRBV10-2 to TRBJ1-5; no clear D. CDR1 is WSHSY, CDR2 SAAADI, per germline. V lost 2 bases to trimming and J lost 6 bases, with 5 bases between them. This CDR3 spans 12 amino acids. The CDR3 nucleotides read TGCGCCAGCAGTGAGGAAGGTCAGCCCCAGCATTTT. It translates to CASSEEGQPQHF.

The V gene is TRBV19, the J gene TRBJ2-7; 9 bases agree with TRBD2. J gave up 3 bases and V 6 bases, and 9 bases lay outside the gene matches. This CDR3 comprises 15 residues. CDR1 LNHDA and CDR2 SQIVND come from the germline V gene (reference sequence). This CDR3 is CASRAGAGGLYEQYF. CDR3 DNA: TGTGCCAGTAGGGCGGGAGCGGGAGGTCTCTACGAGCAGTACTTC.

This clone was picked up a small number of times. For the CDR3, the DNA is TGTGCCAGCTCACCACAGGGACAGGGTAGCACTGAAGCTTTCTTT. Residues: CASSPQGQGSTEAFF. V gene TRBV18 combines with J gene TRBJ1-1; the match to TRBD1 covers 9 bases. The junction had 4 bases not matched to a gene; V was cut back by 1 base and J by 4 bases. Germline CDR1 is KGHSH and CDR2 is LQKENI. The CDR3 has 15 residues.

V is TRBV11-3 and J is TRBJ1-2; weak D call: TRBD1 (6 bases). Trimming removed 5 bases from V and 6 bases from J, with 19 bases in between. Germline CDR1 SGHNT, CDR2 YENEEA. The CDR3 length is 15 residues. CDR3 region: CASSQGHGGGDGYTF. DNA of the CDR3: TGTGCCAGCAGCCAGGGCCATGGAGGGGGGGATGGCTACACCTTC.

This clone appeared a few times. The V gene is TRBV6-8, the J gene TRBJ2-3; 7 bases are a match to TRBD1. Losses at the gene ends were 7 bases for V and 5 bases for J; bases not matched to a gene: 9. This CDR3 comprises 14 residues. The germline CDR1 and CDR2 sequences are MNHGY and SAAAGT. The DNA for the CDR3 is TGTGCCAGCAACCTGGGACAGCTCGGAGATACGCAGTATTTT. Translation gives CASNLGQLGDTQYF.

This clone has only a few counts. The V and J genes are TRBV28 and TRBJ2-7; 10 bases match TRBD1. CDR3 size: 15 residues. Germline V CDR1 and CDR2: MDHEN, SYDVKM. The junction had 10 bases not matched to a gene; V was cut back by 6 bases and J by 5 bases. The CDR3 loop reads CASSRSPGTGDEQYF. DNA of the CDR3: TGTGCCAGCAGCCGCTCCCCCGGGACAGGGGACGAGCAGTACTTC.

About this clone itself: At one end the junction does not follow the germline gene, possibly because of a read error. The chain employs TRBV9 and TRBJ2-3; TRBD1 aligns across 8 bases. The CDR3 is 16 amino acids. CDR1 and CDR2 from the germline V gene are SGDLS and YYNGEE. CDR3 nucleotide sequence: TGTGCCAGCAGCGCCGTATTACAGGGGGTCACAGGTACGCAGTATTTT. As protein: CASSAVLQGVTGTQYF.

In its sample, this clone is medium-sized. This chain uses TRBV11-3 with TRBJ2-1, with 10 bases aligning to TRBD1. CDR1 is SGHNT and CDR2 is YENEEA in the germline V gene. This CDR3 comprises 15 residues. J gave up 7 bases and V 5 bases, and 8 bases lay outside the gene matches. The CDR3: CASSLPGQGFNEQFF. CDR3 DNA sequence: TGTGCCAGCAGCCTCCCGGGACAGGGGTTTAATGAGCAGTTCTTC.

This clone ranks as medium-sized. The chain links TRBV11-3 to TRBJ2-5; TRBD2 matches at 13 bases. Per germline, CDR1 SGHNT and CDR2 YENEEA. V trimming: 6 bases; J trimming: 5 bases; junction bases outside the gene matches: 9. The CDR3 consists of 16 residues. The chain's CDR3 is CASSPGLAGVRETQYF. The CDR3 region has the DNA TGTGCCAGCAGTCCTGGACTAGCGGGAGTTCGGGAGACCCAGTACTTC.

In this sample, this clone turned up a few times. This chain joins TRBV18 and TRBJ2-7, with D tentatively TRBD2 (5 bases). CDR1 is KGHSH, CDR2 LQKENI, per germline. Deletions cut 2 bases from V and 2 bases from J, with 10 bases between. The CDR3 sequence is 14 residues long. DNA of the CDR3: TGTGCCAGCTCACCAAATGACGGGACCTACGAGCAGTACTTC. This gives the protein CASSPNDGTYEQYF.

The J gene is TRBJ2-1, the V gene TRBV15, with TRBD2 identical over 10 bases. Germline V gene lookup returns CDR1 LNHNV and CDR2 YYDKDF (reference sequence). The CDR3 is made up of 17 amino acids. Germline trimming cut 2 bases from V and 12 bases from J; bases unmatched to any gene: 16. In nucleotides, the CDR3 is TGTGCCACCAGCAGATCCAGACTAGCGGGTTCGTCGTGGACGCAGTTCTTC. Encoded protein: CATSRSRLAGSSWTQFF.

The chain uses TRBV10-2 and TRBJ2-7; D not certain. Germline lookup yields CDR1 WSHSY and CDR2 SAAADI. This CDR3 is 14 amino acids long. V was clipped by 6 bases and J by 5 bases, with 17 bases between them. CDR3 coding DNA: TGCGCCAGCAGCCCTACCACCAGGTCAAACGAGCAGTACTTC. Encoded protein: CASSPTTRSNEQYF.

This clone is medium-sized (0.01 to 0.1%) by share. The rearrangement links TRBV7-2 to TRBJ1-1; no reliable D call. The CDR3 spans 13 residues. The V gene lost 4 bases and the J gene lost 5 bases, with 11 bases spanning the gap. Germline-derived CDR1 and CDR2 are SGHTA and FQGNSA. CDR3 sequence: CASSSQRSTEAFF. CDR3 in DNA: TGTGCCAGCAGCTCCCAAAGATCAACTGAAGCTTTCTTT.

In its sample, this clone is medium-sized. The chain employs TRBV9 and TRBJ2-3; 8 bases line up with TRBD1. Unmatched junction bases numbered 3, after V lost 0 bases and J lost 0 bases. Germline CDR1 and CDR2: SGDLS and YYNGEE. The CDR3 has 16 amino acids. CDR3 bases: TGTGCCAGCAGCGTAGCAGGGGGCGAGAGCACAGATACGCAGTATTTT. This codes for CASSVAGGESTDTQYF.

The chain employs TRBV6-8 and TRBJ1-4, with D unclear. The germline gives CDR1 MNHGY, CDR2 SAAAGT. The CDR3 sequence is 15 residues long. V was cut by 0 bases and J by 5 bases, with 10 bases left in between. CDR3 sequence reads: CASSYSYTSNEKLFF. The CDR3 DNA follows: TGTGCCAGCAGTTACTCGTATACCTCCAATGAAAAACTGTTTTTT.

The CDR3 DNA is TGTGCTAGTGGTTTGCCACCCCTTCAAGGACAGAGCACAATTTCTGGAAACACCATATATTTT. This translates into CASGLPPLQGQSTISGNTIYF. This sequence joins TRBV12-5 and TRBJ1-3, with D possibly matching TRBD1 (6 bases). Germline V gene lookup returns CDR1 LGHNT and CDR2 FRNRAP. CDR3 size: 21 residues. V lost 2 bases and J 1 base, leaving 27 bases between the germline ends.

The chain recombines TRBV30 with TRBJ2-3; 8 positions agree with TRBD2. The CDR3 totals 15 residues. V dropped 0 bases and J dropped 2; count of bases not matched to a gene: 4. Per the germline V gene, CDR1 is GTSNPN and CDR2 is SVGIG (reference sequence). CDR3 protein: CAWSVLAGNTDTQYF. The CDR3 DNA reads TGTGCCTGGAGTGTCCTAGCGGGCAACACAGATACGCAGTATTTT.